Listed here is a single T cell receptor beta chain. What it binds is unknown. Two oligonucleotides, mixed equimolar, formed the beta constant-region primer covering TRBC1 and TRBC2. An oligonucleotide with the SP2 primer and a 12-nucleotide UMI was ligated to the cDNA 3' end. TCRdb re-called the UMI-ligation and nested PCR reads through MiXCR, storing one row per CDR3 protein. The sample shows under 150,000 distinct CDR3 sequences, about 15% of them seen only once. Alpha and beta libraries were amplified separately from the second PCR onward. V was cut by 0 bases and J by 6 bases, with 15 bases left in between. The CDR3 extends over 16 amino acids. Germline V lookup: CDR1 SNHLY, CDR2 FYNNEI. The entry originates in a study of naive and memory T cell subsets. General study results and limits: The power law exponent of TCR abundance differed between naive and memory cells.

The clonotype originates from a human donor in good health. The specimen sequenced was naive CD4+ T cells from blood. The chain uses TRBV2 and TRBJ1-5, with a tentative D call TRBD1 (6 bases). Written as DNA, the CDR3 is TGTGCCAGCAGTGAAGCGGCCACAGGGTCGGCTCAGCCCCAGCATTTT. Translating it yields CASSEAATGSAQPQHF.